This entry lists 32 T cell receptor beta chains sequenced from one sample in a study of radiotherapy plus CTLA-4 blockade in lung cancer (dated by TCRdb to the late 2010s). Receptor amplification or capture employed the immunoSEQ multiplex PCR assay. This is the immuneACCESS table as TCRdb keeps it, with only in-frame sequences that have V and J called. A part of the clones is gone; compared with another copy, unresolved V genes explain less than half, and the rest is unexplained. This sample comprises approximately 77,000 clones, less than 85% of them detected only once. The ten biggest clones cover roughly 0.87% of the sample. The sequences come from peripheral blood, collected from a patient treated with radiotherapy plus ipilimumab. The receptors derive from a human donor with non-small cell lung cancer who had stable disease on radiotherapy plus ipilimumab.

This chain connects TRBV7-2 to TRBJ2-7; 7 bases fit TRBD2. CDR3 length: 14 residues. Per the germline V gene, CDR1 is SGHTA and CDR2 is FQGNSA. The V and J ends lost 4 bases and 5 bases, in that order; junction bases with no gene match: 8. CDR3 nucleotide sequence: TGTGCCAGCAGCTCAAATCAAGGGACTAACGAGCAGTACTTC. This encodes CASSSNQGTNEQYF.

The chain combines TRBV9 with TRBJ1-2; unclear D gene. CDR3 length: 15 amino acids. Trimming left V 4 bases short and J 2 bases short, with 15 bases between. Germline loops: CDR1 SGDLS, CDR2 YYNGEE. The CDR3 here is CASSPRTKGNYGYTF. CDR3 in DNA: TGTGCCAGCAGCCCCCGGACCAAGGGCAACTATGGCTACACCTTC.

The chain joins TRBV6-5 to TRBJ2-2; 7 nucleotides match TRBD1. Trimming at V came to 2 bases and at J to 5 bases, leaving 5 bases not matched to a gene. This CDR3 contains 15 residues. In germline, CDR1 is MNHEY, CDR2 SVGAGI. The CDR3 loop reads CASSYRGLGTGELFF. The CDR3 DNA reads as TGTGCCAGCAGTTACAGGGGGCTTGGGACCGGGGAGCTGTTTTTT.

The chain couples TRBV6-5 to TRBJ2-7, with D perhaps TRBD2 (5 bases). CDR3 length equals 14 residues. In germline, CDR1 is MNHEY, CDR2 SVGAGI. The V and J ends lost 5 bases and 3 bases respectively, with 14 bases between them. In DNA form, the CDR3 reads TGTGCCAGCAGTGAGAGCGGAAACCACTACGAGCAGTACTTC. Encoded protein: CASSESGNHYEQYF.

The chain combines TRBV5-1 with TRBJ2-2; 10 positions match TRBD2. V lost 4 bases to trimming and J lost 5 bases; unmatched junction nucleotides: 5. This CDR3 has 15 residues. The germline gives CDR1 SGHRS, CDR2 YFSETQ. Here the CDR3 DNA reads TGCGCCAGCAGCACGGGACTAGCGCAGACCGGGGAGCTGTTTTTT. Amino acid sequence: CASSTGLAQTGELFF.

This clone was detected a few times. The CDR3 loop is CASSPEGTRITDTQYF. The CDR3 coding sequence is TGTGCCAGCAGCCCGGAGGGGACCCGTATTACTGATACGCAGTATTTT. The J gene is TRBJ2-3, the V gene TRBV9; perhaps TRBD2 as D (6 bases). CDR1 SGDLS and CDR2 YYNGEE come from the germline V gene. The CDR3 is 16 amino acids. The V and J ends lost 4 bases and 6 bases respectively, with 21 bases between them.

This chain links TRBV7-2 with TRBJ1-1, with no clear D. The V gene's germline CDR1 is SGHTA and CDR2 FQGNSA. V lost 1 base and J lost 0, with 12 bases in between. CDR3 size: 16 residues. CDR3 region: CASSLGGGRMNTEAFF. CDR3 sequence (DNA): TGTGCCAGCAGCTTAGGAGGCGGTAGGATGAACACTGAAGCTTTCTTT.

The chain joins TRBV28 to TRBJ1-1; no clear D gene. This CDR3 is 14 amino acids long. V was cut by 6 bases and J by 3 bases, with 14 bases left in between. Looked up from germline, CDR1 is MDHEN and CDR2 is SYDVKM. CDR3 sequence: CASSLGGRDTEAFF. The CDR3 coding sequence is TGTGCCAGCAGCTTAGGAGGGAGAGACACTGAAGCTTTCTTT.

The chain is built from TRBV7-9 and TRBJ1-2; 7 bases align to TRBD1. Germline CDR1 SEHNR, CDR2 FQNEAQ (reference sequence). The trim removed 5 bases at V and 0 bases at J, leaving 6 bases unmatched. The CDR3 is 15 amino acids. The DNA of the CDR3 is TGTGCCAGCAGCAGGGGGACAGAAACTAACTATGGCTACACCTTC. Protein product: CASSRGTETNYGYTF.

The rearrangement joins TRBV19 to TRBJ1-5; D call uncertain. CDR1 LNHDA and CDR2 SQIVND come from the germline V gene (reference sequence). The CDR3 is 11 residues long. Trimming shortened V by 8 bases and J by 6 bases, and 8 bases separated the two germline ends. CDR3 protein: CASGSVQPQHF. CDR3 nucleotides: TGTGCCAGTGGGAGCGTTCAGCCCCAGCATTTT.

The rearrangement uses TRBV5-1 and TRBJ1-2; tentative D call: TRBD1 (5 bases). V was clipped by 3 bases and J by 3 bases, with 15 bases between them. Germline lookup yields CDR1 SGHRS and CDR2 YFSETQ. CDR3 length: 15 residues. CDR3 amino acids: CASSSDRRGDYGYTF. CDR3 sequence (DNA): TGCGCCAGCAGCTCCGACCGGAGAGGGGACTATGGCTACACCTTC.

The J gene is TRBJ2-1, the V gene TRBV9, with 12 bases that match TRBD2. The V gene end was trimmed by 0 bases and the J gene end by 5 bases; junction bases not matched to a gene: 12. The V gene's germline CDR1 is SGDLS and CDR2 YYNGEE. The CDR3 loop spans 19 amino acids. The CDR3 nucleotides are TGTGCCAGCAGCGTAGGGGCTAGCGGGGGGGCGGTCCCCCACAATGAGCAGTTCTTC. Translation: CASSVGASGGAVPHNEQFF.

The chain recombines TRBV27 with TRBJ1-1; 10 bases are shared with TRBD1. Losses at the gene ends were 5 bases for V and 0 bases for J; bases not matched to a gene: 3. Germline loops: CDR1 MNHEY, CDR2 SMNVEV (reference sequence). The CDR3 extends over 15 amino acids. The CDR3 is CASSKGQGMNTEAFF. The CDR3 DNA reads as TGTGCCAGCAGTAAGGGACAGGGGATGAACACTGAAGCTTTCTTT.

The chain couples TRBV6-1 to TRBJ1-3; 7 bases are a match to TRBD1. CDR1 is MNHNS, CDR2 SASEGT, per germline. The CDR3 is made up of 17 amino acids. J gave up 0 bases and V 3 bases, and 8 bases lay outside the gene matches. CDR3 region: CASSERTGLFSGNTIYF. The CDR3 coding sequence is TGTGCCAGCAGTGAGAGGACAGGACTCTTCTCTGGAAACACCATATATTTT.

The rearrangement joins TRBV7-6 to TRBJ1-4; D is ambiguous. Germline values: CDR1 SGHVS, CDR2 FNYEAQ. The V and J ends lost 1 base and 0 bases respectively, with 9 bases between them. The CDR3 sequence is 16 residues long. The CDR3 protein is CASSLGRQATNEKLFF. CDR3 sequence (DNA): TGTGCCAGCAGCTTAGGGCGCCAGGCAACTAATGAAAAACTGTTTTTT.

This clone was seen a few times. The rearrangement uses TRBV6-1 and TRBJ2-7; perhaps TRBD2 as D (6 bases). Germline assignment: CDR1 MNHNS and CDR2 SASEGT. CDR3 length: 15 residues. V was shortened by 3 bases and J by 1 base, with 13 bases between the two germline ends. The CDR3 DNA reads TGTGCCAGCAGTGAGTCCGGGACTGCATCCTACGAGCAGTACTTC. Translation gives CASSESGTASYEQYF.

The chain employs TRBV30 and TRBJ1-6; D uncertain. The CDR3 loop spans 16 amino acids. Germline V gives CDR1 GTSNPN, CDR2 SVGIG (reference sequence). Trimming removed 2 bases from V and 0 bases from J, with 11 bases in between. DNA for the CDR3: TGTGCCTGGAGTATCCCCGGGAGCTCCTATAATTCACCCCTCCACTTT. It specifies CAWSIPGSSYNSPLHF. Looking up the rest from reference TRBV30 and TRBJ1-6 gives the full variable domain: SQTIHQWPATLVQPVGSPLSLECTVEGTSNPNLYWYRQAAGRGLQLLFYSVGIGQISSEVPQNLSASRPQDRQFILSSKKLLLSDSGFYLCAWSIPGSSYNSPLHFGNGTRLTVT.

This CDR3 reads CASSYGTGGGYTF. The CDR3 DNA follows: TGTGCCAGCAGTTACGGGACGGGAGGAGGCTACACCTTC. The genes are TRBV27 and TRBJ1-2, with D maybe TRBD1 (5 bases). V was pared by 4 bases and J by 8 bases, with 14 bases between. The CDR3 sequence is 13 residues long. Germline V gene lookup returns CDR1 MNHEY and CDR2 SMNVEV (reference sequence).

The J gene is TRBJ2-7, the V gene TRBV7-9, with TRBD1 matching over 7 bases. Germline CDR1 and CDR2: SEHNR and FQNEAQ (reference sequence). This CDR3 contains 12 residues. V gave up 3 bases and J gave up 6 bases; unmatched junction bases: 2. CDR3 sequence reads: CASSFTGAEQYF. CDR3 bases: TGTGCCAGCAGCTTCACAGGGGCCGAGCAGTACTTC.

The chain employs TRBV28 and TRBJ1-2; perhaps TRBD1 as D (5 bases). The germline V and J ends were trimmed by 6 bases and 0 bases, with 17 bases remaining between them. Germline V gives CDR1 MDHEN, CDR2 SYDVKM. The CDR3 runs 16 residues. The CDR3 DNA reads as TGTGCCAGCAGCTCACCGGTTGTAGGGGCTAACTATGGCTACACCTTC. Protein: CASSSPVVGANYGYTF.

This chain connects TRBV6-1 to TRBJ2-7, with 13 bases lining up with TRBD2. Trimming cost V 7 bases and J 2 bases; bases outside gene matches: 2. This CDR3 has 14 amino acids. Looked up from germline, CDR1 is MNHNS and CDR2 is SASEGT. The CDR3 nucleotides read TGTGCCAGCATGGGGACTAGCGGGGCCTACGAGCAGTACTTC. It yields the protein CASMGTSGAYEQYF.

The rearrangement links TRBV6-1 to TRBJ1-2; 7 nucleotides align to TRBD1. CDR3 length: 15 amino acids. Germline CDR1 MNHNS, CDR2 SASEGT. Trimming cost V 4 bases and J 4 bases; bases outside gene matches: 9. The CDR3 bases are TGTGCCAGCAGTGGGGACAGCCCGACCGCCTATGGCTACACCTTC. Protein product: CASSGDSPTAYGYTF.

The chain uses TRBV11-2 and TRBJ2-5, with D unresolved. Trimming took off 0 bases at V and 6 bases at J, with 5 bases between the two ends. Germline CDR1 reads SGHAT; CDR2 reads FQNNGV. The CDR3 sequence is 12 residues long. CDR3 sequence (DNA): TGTGCCAGCAGCTTAGATCAGCAGACCCAGTACTTC. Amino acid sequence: CASSLDQQTQYF.

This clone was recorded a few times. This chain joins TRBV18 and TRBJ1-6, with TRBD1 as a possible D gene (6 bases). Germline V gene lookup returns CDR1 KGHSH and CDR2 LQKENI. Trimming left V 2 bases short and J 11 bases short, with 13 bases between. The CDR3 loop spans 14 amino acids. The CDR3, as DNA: TGTGCCAGCTCACCAGGGGGCGAAAGGACACCCCTCCACTTT. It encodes CASSPGGERTPLHF. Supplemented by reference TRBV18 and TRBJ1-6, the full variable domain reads NAGVMQNPRHLVRRRGQEARLRCSPMKGHSHVYWYRQLPEEGLKFMVYLQKENIIDESGMPKERFSAEFPKEGPSILRIQQVVRGDSAAYFCASSPGGERTPLHFGNGTRLTVT.

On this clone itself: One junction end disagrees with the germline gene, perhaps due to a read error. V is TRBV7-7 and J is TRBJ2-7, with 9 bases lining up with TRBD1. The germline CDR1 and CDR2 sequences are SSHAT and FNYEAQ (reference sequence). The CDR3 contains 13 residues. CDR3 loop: CASSRDRVGEQYF. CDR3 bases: TGTGCTAGCAGCCGGGACAGGGTGGGCGAGCAGTACTTC.

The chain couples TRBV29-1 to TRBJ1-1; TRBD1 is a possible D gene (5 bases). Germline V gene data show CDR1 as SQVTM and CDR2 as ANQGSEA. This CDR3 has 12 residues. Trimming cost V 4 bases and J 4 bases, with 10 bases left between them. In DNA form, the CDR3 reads TGCAGCGTTGCCGACAGAATCACTGAAGCTTTCTTT. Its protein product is CSVADRITEAFF.

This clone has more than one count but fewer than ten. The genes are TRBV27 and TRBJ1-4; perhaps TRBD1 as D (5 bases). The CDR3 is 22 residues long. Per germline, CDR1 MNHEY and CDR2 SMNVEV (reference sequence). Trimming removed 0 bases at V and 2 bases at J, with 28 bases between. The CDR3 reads CASSLSRYGTPSLGTTNEKLFF. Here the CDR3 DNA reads TGTGCCAGCAGTTTATCGAGATATGGGACCCCATCCTTGGGGACCACTAATGAAAAACTGTTTTTT.

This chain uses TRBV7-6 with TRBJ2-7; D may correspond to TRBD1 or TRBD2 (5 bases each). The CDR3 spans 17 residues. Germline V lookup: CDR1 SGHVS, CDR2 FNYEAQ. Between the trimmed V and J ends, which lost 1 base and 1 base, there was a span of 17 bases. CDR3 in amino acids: CASSLGLPGRLSYEQYF. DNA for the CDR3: TGTGCCAGCAGCTTAGGTCTCCCGGGACGCCTATCCTACGAGCAGTACTTC.

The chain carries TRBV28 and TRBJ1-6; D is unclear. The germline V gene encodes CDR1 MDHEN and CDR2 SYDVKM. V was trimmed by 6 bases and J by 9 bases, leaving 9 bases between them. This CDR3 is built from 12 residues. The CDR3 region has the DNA TGTGCCAGCAGGAAGGGTGGTTCACCCCTCCACTTT. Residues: CASRKGGSPLHF.

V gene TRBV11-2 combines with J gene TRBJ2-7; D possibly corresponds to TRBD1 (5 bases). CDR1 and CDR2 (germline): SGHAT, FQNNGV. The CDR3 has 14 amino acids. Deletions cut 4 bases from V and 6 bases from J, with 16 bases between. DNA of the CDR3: TGTGCCAGCAGCTCCCAGGGTATGGTTCGCGAGCAGTACTTC. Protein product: CASSSQGMVREQYF.

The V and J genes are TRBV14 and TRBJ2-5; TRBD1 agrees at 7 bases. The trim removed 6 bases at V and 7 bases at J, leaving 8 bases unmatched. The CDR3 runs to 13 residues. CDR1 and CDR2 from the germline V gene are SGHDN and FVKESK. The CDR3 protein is CASRRQPGGTQYF. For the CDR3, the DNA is TGTGCCAGCAGACGACAACCAGGGGGGACCCAGTACTTC.

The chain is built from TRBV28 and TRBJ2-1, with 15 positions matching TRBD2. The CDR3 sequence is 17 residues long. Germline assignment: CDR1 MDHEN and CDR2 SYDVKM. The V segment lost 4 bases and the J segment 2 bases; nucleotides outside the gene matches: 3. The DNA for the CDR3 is TGTGCCAGCAGTTCCGGGACTAGCGGGGGGACCTACAATGAGCAGTTCTTC. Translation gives CASSSGTSGGTYNEQFF.